Sequencing of this TCR beta chain was carried out in a study of shared clonotypes between healthy human individuals. The CDR3 consists of 16 residues. The V gene lost 0 bases and the J gene lost 4 bases, with 16 bases spanning the gap. Germline V CDR1 and CDR2: SGHRS, YFSETQ. It was across several immunoSEQ plates that each subset's genomic DNA was evenly split. Using immunoSEQ multiplex PCR, the repertoire was profiled, and TCRdb retains in-frame clones only, with some absent. The sample comprises under 2,500,000 clones, approximately 96% of which are singletons, and over 0.1% rests with the top ten. Notes on this clone: Its antigen is not known.

Study-wide results and caveats: Shared across a few donors were roughly 4.7% of the naive CD4 clonotypes. Donors were few, which limited the genetic and exposure-history diversity represented.

This TCR came from a man between 18 and 35 years old in good health. The chain employs TRBV5-1 and TRBJ2-5; a weak D match, TRBD1 (6 bases). The sequencing sample was made of naive CD4+ T cells sorted from blood. The subset was: CD45RA+ positively selected. The CDR3 bases are TGCGCCAGCAGCTTGGTGGACAGTAACCCCTTAGAGACCCAGTACTTC. This translates into CASSLVDSNPLETQYF.